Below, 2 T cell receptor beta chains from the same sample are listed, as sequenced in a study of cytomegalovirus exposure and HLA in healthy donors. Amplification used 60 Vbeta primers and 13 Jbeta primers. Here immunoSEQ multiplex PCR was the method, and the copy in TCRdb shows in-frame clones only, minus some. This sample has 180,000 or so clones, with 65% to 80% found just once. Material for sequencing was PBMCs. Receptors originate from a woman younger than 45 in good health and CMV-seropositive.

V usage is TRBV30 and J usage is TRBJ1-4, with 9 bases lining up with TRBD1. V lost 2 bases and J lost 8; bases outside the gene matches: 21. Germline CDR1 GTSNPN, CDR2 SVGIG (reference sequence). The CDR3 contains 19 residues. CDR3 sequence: CAWSPFVPGQGTGREKLFF. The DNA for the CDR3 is TGTGCCTGGAGTCCGTTCGTCCCGGGACAGGGAACGGGGAGGGAAAAACTGTTTTTT.

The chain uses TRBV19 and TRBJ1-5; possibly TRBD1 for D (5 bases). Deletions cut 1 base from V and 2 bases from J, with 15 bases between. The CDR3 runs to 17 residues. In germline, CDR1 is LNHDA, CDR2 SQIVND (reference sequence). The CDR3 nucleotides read TGTGCCAGTAGTATAGTTTTCGGGGGACGACGCAATCAGCCCCAGCATTTT. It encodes CASSIVFGGRRNQPQHF.